This T cell receptor (beta chain) derives from a study of blood T cell repertoires in COVID-19. Looking at the study overall: Donors in the United States, Italy and Spain gave samples during acute or convalescent COVID-19. Sources were T cells, B-cell-depleted T cells, or PBMCs; the material itself was cDNA or gDNA.

This CDR3 comprises 14 residues. Per the germline V gene, CDR1 is MGHRA and CDR2 is YSYEKL. Trimming pared 3 bases from V and 3 bases from J, leaving 12 bases between. As originally analysed: Quantification of nucleated cells was approximated via reference gene primer amplification. Method: immunoSEQ multiplex PCR; TCRdb's copy keeps in-frame clones and lacks some. The V and J calls and clone size come from that table; D and trimming were worked out from the DNA. The sample consists of 120,000 or so clones, around 89% of them appearing once. The sequence derives from a woman between 50 and 59 years old with acute or convalescent COVID-19. The chain employs TRBV4-1 and TRBJ2-7; D is undetermined. Material for sequencing was peripheral blood. CDR3 region: CASSHQLVDYEQYF. CDR3 DNA: TGCGCCAGCAGCCACCAACTGGTCGACTACGAGCAGTACTTC.